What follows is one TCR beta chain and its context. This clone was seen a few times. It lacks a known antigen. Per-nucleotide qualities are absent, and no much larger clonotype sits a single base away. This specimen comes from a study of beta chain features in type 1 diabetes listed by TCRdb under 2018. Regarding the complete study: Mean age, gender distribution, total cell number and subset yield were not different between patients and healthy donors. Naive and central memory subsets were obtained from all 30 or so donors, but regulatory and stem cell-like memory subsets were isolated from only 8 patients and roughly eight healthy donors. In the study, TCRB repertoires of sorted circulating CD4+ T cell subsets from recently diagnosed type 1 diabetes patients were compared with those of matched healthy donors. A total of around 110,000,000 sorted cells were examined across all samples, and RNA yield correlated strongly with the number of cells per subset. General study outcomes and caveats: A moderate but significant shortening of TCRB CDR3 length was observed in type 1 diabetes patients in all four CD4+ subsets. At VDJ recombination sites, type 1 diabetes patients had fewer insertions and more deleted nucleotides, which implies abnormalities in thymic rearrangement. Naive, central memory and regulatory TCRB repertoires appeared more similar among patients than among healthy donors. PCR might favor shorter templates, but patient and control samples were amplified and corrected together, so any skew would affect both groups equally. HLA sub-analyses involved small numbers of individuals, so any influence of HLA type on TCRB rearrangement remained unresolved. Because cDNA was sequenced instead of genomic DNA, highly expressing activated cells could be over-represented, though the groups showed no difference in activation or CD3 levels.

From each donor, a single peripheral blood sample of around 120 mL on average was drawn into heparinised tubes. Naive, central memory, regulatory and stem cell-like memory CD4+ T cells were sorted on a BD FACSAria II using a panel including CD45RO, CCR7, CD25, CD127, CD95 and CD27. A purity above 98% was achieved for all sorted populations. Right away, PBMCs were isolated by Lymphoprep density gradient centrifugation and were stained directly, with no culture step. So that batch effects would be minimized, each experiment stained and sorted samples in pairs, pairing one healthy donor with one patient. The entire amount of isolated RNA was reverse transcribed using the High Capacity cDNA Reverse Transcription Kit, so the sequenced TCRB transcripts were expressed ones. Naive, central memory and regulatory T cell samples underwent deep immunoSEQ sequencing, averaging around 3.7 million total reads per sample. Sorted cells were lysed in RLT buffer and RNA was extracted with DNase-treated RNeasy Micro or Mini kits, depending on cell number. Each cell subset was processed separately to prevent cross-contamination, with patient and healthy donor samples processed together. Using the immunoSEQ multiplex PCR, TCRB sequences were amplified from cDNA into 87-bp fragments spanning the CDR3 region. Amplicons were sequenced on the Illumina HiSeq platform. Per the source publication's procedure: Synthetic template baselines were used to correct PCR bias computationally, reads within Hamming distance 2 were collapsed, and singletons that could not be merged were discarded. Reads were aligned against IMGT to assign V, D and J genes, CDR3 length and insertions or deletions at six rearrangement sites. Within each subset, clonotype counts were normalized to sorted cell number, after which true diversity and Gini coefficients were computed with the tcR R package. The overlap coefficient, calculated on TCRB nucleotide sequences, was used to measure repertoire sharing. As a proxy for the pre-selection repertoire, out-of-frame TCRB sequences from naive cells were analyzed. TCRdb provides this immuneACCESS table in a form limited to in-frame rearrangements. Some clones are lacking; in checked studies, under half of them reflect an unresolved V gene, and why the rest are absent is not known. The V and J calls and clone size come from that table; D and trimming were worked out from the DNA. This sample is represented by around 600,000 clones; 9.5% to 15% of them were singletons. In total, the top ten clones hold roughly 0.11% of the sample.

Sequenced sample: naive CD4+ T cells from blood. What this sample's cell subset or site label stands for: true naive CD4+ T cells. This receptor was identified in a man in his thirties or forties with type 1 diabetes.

Here the CDR3 is given as CTSSPVRGSGYTF. The bases read TGCACCAGCAGCCCCGTACGGGGATCTGGCTACACCTTC. The chain is made from TRBV1 and TRBJ1-2. TRBV1 is designated a pseudogene. Measured from the cysteine to the phenylalanine, the CDR3 is 13 residues long. The only DNA kept is the CDR3, 39 bases in frame from the first base.